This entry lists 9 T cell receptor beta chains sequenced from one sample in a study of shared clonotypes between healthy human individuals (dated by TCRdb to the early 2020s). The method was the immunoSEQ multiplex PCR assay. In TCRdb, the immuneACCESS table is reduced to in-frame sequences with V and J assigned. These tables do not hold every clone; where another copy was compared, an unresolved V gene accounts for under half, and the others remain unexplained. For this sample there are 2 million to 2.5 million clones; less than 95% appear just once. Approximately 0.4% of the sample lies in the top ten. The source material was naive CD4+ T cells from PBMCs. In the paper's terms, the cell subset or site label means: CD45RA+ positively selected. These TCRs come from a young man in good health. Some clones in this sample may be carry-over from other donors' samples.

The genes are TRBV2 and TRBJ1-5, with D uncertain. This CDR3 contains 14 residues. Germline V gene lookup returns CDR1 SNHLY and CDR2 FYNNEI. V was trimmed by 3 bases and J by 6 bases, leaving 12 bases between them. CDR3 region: CASSEDSRGQPQHF. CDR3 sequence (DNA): TGTGCCAGCAGTGAGGATTCCCGCGGTCAGCCCCAGCATTTT.

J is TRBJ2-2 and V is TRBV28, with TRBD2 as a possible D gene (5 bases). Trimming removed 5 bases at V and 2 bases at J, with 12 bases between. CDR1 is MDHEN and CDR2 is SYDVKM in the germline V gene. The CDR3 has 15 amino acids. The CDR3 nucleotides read TGTGCCAGCAGTAACTCGGGGTTAAACACCGGGGAGCTGTTTTTT. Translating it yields CASSNSGLNTGELFF. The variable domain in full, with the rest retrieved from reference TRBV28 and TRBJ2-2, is DVKVTQSSRYLVKRTGEKVFLECVQDMDHENMFWYRQDPGLGLRLIYFSYDVKMKEKGDIPEGYSVSREKKERFSLILESASTNQTSMYLCASSNSGLNTGELFFGEGSRLTVL.

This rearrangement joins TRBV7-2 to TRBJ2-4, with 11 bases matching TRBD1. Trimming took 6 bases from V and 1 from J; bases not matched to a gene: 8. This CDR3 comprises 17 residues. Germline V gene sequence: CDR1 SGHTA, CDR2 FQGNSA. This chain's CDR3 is CASSFIRDRGAKNIQYF. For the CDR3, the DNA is TGTGCCAGCAGTTTCATAAGGGACAGGGGGGCCAAAAACATTCAGTACTTC. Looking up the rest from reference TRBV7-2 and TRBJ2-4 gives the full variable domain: GAGVSQSPSNKVTEKGKDVELRCDPISGHTALYWYRQSLGQGLEFLIYFQGNSAPDKSGLPSDRFSAERTGGSVSTLTIQRTQQEDSAVYLCASSFIRDRGAKNIQYFGAGTRLSVL.

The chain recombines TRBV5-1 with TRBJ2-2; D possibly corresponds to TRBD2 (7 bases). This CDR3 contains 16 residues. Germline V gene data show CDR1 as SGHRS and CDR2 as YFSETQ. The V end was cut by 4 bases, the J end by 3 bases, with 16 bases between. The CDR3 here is CASSPAGGPDTGELFF. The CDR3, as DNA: TGCGCCAGCAGCCCTGCCGGGGGGCCCGACACCGGGGAGCTGTTTTTT.

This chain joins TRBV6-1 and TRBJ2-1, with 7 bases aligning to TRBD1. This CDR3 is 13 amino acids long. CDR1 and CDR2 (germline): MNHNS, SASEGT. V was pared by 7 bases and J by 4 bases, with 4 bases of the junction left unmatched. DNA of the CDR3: TGTGCCAGCACTCCGGACAGGTACAATGAGCAGTTCTTC. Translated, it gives CASTPDRYNEQFF.

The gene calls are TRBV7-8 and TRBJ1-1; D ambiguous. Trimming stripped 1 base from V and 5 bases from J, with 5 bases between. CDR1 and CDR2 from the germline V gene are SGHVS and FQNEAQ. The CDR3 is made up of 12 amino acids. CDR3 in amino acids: CASSLVRTEAFF. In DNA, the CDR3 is TGTGCCAGCAGCTTAGTTAGAACTGAAGCTTTCTTT.

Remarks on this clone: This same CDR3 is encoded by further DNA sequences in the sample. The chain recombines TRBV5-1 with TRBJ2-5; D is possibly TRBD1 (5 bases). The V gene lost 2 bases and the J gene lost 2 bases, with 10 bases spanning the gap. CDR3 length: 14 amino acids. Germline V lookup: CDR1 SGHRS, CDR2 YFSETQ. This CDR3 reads CASSFRQGQETQYF. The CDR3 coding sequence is TGCGCCAGCAGCTTCAGGCAGGGACAAGAGACCCAGTACTTC.

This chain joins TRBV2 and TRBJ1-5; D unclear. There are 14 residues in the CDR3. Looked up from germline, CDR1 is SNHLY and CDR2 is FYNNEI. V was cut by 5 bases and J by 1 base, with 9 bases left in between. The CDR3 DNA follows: TGTGCCAGCAGTTCCGCTCTGAGCAATCAGCCCCAGCATTTT. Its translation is CASSSALSNQPQHF.

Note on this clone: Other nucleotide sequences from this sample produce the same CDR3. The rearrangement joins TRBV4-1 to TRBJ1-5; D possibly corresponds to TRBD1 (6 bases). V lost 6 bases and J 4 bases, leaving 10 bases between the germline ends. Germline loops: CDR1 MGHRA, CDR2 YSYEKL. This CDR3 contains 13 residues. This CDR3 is CASSLDRNQPQHF. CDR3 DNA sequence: TGCGCCAGCAGTCTGGACAGAAATCAGCCCCAGCATTTT.